This TCR beta chain was identified in a study of cytomegalovirus exposure and HLA in healthy donors (dated by TCRdb to about 2017). Describing the broader study: An earlier analysis of about 560 of the donors reported 276 Gb of sequence data and 117 million unique TCR beta sequences obtained from some 200 million T cells. An early release covering more than 500 HLA-typed donors comprised about 310 gigabases of sequencing data and around 85 million unique TCR sequences. Of the roughly 410 genotyped donors, 65% to 90% were placed in the genetic ancestry cluster associated with self-reported Caucasian donors. The study aimed to test whether signatures of past pathogen exposure could be identified by cataloging public T cell receptors. The T cell repertoires of 666 subjects were profiled by immunosequencing and related to cytomegalovirus serostatus. A separate validation cohort of more than 100 different subjects was used in addition to the 666-subject first cohort. High-throughput TCR immunosequencing, statistical association of individual TCRs with disease status, and machine learning were combined to predict cytomegalovirus infection status. A later analysis re-analyzed previously published TCR beta repertoires from roughly 600 donors and added high-resolution HLA genotyping to study TCR occurrence patterns. In the later analysis, no new phenotypic data were used to find candidate immune exposures; instead, reliance was placed on TCR beta sequences and their occurrence across donors. An earlier analysis of 500 to 750 of the donors applied high-throughput TCR beta sequencing to assess whether each TCR beta V gene segment acted as functional or pseudogenic. Alongside the repertoire data, information on donor age, sex, ethnicity and CMV serostatus was compiled. Genome-wide SNP genotypes for about three fifths of the roughly 700 donors were used in a later genetic analysis, which treated that subset as a discovery cohort. All discovery cohort repertoires had been generated on a single sequencing platform. HLA typing included class I and class II loci at four-digit resolution. Typing coverage varied by locus: about 620-630 donors for A, B, C, DRB1 and DQB1; approximately 560 for DQA1; over 600 for DPA1; approximately 490 for DPB1. A few DR-DQ haplotypes were handled as single units for association and clustering because linkage in the cohort was strong. Across 300 to 400 genotyped donors of the cohort, an average of roughly 200,000 unique TCR beta nucleotide sequences per donor were sequenced, and roughly 20% of those sequences were non-productive.

Summary of the overall study and its limitations: A later genetic analysis reported fewer N-insertions in productive TCRs among donors in an Asian-associated ancestry cluster than the approximately 670-donor mean. The 87-base-pair reads could not distinguish some IMGT-functional V segments, including TRBV6-2 and TRBV6-3, so those segments were excluded. A later analysis associated about 16,000 TCR beta sequences with specific HLA alleles at a false discovery rate of 0.05. Assigning TCR associations to individual alleles was difficult when HLA alleles, especially DR and DQ, strongly co-occurred. It was suggested by the authors that the approach could potentially be generalized to other disease states and immunological phenotypes. Most CMV-associated TCR beta chains appeared to be HLA-restricted in a later analysis, and the HLA associations seemed to be driven largely by CMV exposure. The classifier was reported to diagnose cytomegalovirus status with high specificity and sensitivity in both the original and validation cohorts. Immune exposure information for the cohort was limited to CMV serostatus. A further reported finding was that TCR beta sequences accurately predicted the HLA-A and HLA-B alleles for most subjects in the first cohort. Roughly uniform sequencing depth across donors was assumed in presence/absence analyses, although this assumption may not hold. An earlier analysis of 587 of the donors showed that most TCR beta V segments appeared in productive rearrangements either about 87% or about 30% of the time, which broadly matched IMGT annotations. Several of the top co-occurrence clusters appeared to be linked to parvovirus B19, influenza, CMV and Epstein-Barr virus, according to a later analysis. Because counts were too low, some 16 rarely observed V segments, including chromosome 9 orphons, were excluded from the earlier analysis of several hundred of the donors. Compared with equally common non-associated chains, HLA-associated TCR beta chains in a later analysis were more clonally expanded and had lower generation probabilities. A later genetic analysis associated a missense DCLRE1C variant with V-gene and J-gene trimming of TCR beta chains, and an independent cohort replicated the association. The sequencing pipeline was judged likely to have produced a cluster of highly shared sequence variants as a technical artifact. This cohort had only TCR beta chains sequenced, and the lack of alpha or paired-chain data limited which features could be detected. According to a later analysis, TCR association rates differed among HLA loci, with DRB1 alleles showing the most associated TCRs and HLA-C alleles showing the fewest. HLA typing was unavailable for some donors at each locus, so association tests used only the typed subset. Most TCR sequences were observed very rarely across donors, whereas some public TCRs were present in many individuals. In vitro tests confirmed that a few of the cytomegalovirus-associated TCR beta chains recognize cytomegalovirus antigens. Linkage disequilibrium might explain the correlated functional status among segregating V segments, but an unknown experimental factor could not be excluded. In the study, roughly 160 TCR beta chains were listed as associated with cytomegalovirus.

On this clone itself: This clone's antigen is unknown. The record has no base qualities; no much larger clone is one base away.

The trim is 5 bases for V and 3 bases for J, with a gap of 5 bases between the germline ends. Taken from cysteine to phenylalanine, the CDR3 has 12 residues. The sequence is cut down to CDR3 DNA, 36 bases in frame from base 1. The germline V gene specifies SGHDN as CDR1 and FVKESK as CDR2. The protocol used for the library was the immunoSEQ multiplex PCR assay. For the multiplex PCR, a mixture combining 60 forward primers for TCR Vbeta segments and 13 reverse primers for TCR Jbeta segments was used. Amplification of the CDR3 region of rearranged TCR beta genes was performed with a multiplex PCR assay on genomic DNA. The amplified TCR beta libraries were sequenced on the Illumina HiSeq System as 87-base-pair reads. The study's processing was this. A later analysis counted approximately 76 million unique TCR beta chains across the 600 to 850 repertoires, and around 9.9 million of these chains were shared by at least two donors. A nearest-neighbor algorithm error-corrected the raw reads and collapsed the reads into unique sequences, merging closely related sequences to remove PCR and sequencing errors. CDR3 sequences were aligned to IMGT reference sequences to assign V, D and J gene segments. For a sequence to be retained, at least a six-nucleotide match to both a V gene segment and a J gene segment was required. A rearrangement was called productive if the CDR3 had no stop codons and remained in frame with V and J, and every other rearrangement was called non-productive. Following IMGT convention, CDR3 was defined as the stretch from the second conserved V-encoded cysteine up to the conserved J-encoded phenylalanine. Sequences without an unambiguous match to a single V gene segment were excluded from the earlier analysis of a few hundred of the donors. An earlier analysis of a few hundred of the donors called V segments functional above 56.7% productive rearrangements and segregating when the between-donor standard deviation exceeded 5%. A statistical classification framework was developed to diagnose cytomegalovirus status using the catalog of TCR beta chain sequences. In a later analysis, V and J genes were assigned by comparing TCR nucleotide sequences against IMGT/GENE-DB human TR gene sequences. The TCRdist pipeline was used in a later analysis to assign CDR3 sequences and most-parsimonious VDJ recombination scenarios. In a later analysis, every TCR beta chain was defined by the combination of its CDR3 amino acid sequence and its V-gene family, and reads without a unique V-gene family were dropped. In a later analysis, nearly 600 highly shared, low-generation-probability nucleotide sequences were removed to address suspected cross-contamination and a sequencing artifact. A later analysis calculated a clonal expansion index for each public chain from normalized within-repertoire ranks of inferred template counts. In a later analysis, generation probabilities were computed with a VDJ recombination model fitted to out-of-frame rearrangements, and the resulting probabilities were checked against IGoR. Hypergeometric tests were used in a later analysis to score TCR-TCR, TCR-HLA and TCR-CMV co-occurrence, with a repertoire-size bias correction applied to the TCR pairs. False discovery rates were estimated in a later analysis by permuting HLA or CMV assignments 20 times. In a later analysis, co-occurring TCRs were grouped with DBSCAN, and TCRdist sequence similarity was added when clustering was performed within HLA-allele-positive subsets. Co-occurrence clustering excluded repertoires with fewer than 30,000 or more than 120,000 public chains, plus five with anomalous nucleotide sharing. The clones in this table, taken by TCRdb from immuneACCESS, are in-frame only. Not every clone is retained; where verified, under half of the shortfall comes from an unresolved V gene, and the cause of the rest is unknown. That table furnishes V, J and clone size, whereas the DNA furnished D and trimming. The sample table records about 83,000 clones; roughly 80% of these occur just once. Approximately 1.9% of the sample rests with the top ten.

The cohort comprised some 700 healthy bone marrow donors. At the time of sampling, all cohort members were nominally healthy, though unrecorded immune exposures were likely present. The donor was CMV seronegative and belonged to the group of over 300 seronegative cohort members. Each donor provided a peripheral blood sample, and peripheral blood mononuclear cells were used for TCR beta sequencing. The Qiagen DNeasy Blood Extraction Kit was used to extract genomic DNA from the blood cell samples. This clonotype was sampled from a woman aged 30 to 39 in good health and CMV-seronegative. The specimen was PBMCs. Recombination joined TRBV14 with TRBJ1-5; the D gene remains uncertain. The CDR3 protein: CASSFNNQPQHF. The DNA reads TGTGCCAGCAGCTTCAACAATCAGCCCCAGCATTTT.